This passage covers 29 T cell receptor beta chains from one sample sequenced in a study of T-cell reconstitution after alpha-beta-depleted transplantation in children. The authors prepared the TCRbeta library with unique molecular identifiers. Via MiXCR, TCRdb re-called the PCR reads, giving one row per CDR3 protein. The repertoire holds approximately 400,000 distinct CDR3 sequences, with approximately 11% as singletons. The specimen was PBMCs from the stem cell graft donor, collected from the stem cell graft. These receptors came from a human donor who donated a stem cell graft to a child with acute myeloid leukemia.

With regard to this clonotype: This sequence may be a read error, since a much larger clone differs from it by one base. The chain recombines TRBV7-8 with TRBJ2-2, with no clear D. Germline CDR1 reads SGHVS; CDR2 reads FQNEAQ. The ends were cut back, 3 bases at V and 6 bases at J, with 5 bases in the middle. This CDR3 spans 12 amino acids. DNA for the CDR3: TGTGCCAGCAGCTTTTGGGCCGGGGAGCTGTTTTTT. Its translation is CASSFWAGELFF.

The chain recombines TRBV5-1 with TRBJ2-5; tentative D call: TRBD1 (6 bases). The CDR3 runs 15 residues. Between the trimmed V and J ends, which lost 0 bases and 7 bases, there was a span of 16 bases. Germline V CDR1 and CDR2: SGHRS, YFSETQ. CDR3 residues: CASSLETGRQGTQYF. CDR3 nucleotide sequence: TGCGCCAGCAGCTTGGAGACAGGCCGCCAGGGGACCCAGTACTTC.

This clonotype appeared a few times. The rearrangement links TRBV20-1 to TRBJ2-1; TRBD2 matches 14 bases. Germline CDR1 reads DFQATT; CDR2 reads SNEGSKA (reference sequence). CDR3 length: 19 amino acids. V gave up 6 bases and J gave up 3 bases; unmatched junction bases: 16. The CDR3 bases are TGCAGTGCCACCGGGGGGACAGGGACTAGCGGGAGTTACTACAATGAGCAGTTCTTC. It specifies CSATGGTGTSGSYYNEQFF.

This clonotype has a count of ten or more. The chain carries TRBV27 and TRBJ1-5; unclear D gene. Trimming cost V 2 bases and J 4 bases, with 12 bases left between them. The CDR3 length is 15 residues. CDR1 is MNHEY, CDR2 SMNVEV, per germline (reference sequence). CDR3 coding DNA: TGTGCCAGCAGTTTAACCCCCCATGGAAATCAGCCCCAGCATTTT. Translating gives CASSLTPHGNQPQHF.

The chain joins TRBV7-2 to TRBJ2-3; 11 bases match TRBD2. The CDR3 covers 17 residues. Germline V gene lookup returns CDR1 SGHTA and CDR2 FQGNSA. The J segment lost 3 bases and the V segment lost 1 base, leaving 6 bases of the junction unmatched. The CDR3 loop is CASSLGLAGGGTDTQYF. Written as DNA, the CDR3 is TGTGCCAGCAGCTTAGGGCTAGCGGGAGGAGGGACAGATACGCAGTATTTT.

The V gene is TRBV28, the J gene TRBJ2-4, with D perhaps being TRBD1 or TRBD2 (5 bases each). V was cut by 5 bases and J by 0 bases, with 14 bases left in between. This CDR3 region has 16 residues. Germline assignment: CDR1 MDHEN and CDR2 SYDVKM. The chain's CDR3 is CASSKTGALAKNIQYF. The CDR3 DNA reads TGTGCCAGCAGTAAAACCGGGGCTCTAGCCAAAAACATTCAGTACTTC.

This chain joins TRBV7-3 and TRBJ1-1, with D hard to call. The germline gives CDR1 SGHTA, CDR2 FQGTGA. Trimming stripped 6 bases from V and 1 base from J, with 12 bases between. There are 14 residues in the CDR3. CDR3 nucleotide sequence: TGTGCCAGCAGGTCAGACCCCCAGAACACTGAAGCTTTCTTT. Amino acids: CASRSDPQNTEAFF.

This clonotype was seen at least ten times. The CDR3 nucleotides read TGTGCCAGCAGTTTAAGGGTCGGACAGGGGGTAGTAGGTACCGGGGAGCTGTTTTTT. Protein sequence: CASSLRVGQGVVGTGELFF. The chain has TRBV27 and TRBJ2-2, with TRBD1 matching over 10 bases. The V gene end was trimmed by 2 bases and the J gene end by 5 bases; junction bases not matched to a gene: 14. From germline, CDR1 is MNHEY and CDR2 SMNVEV (reference sequence). The CDR3 is 19 amino acids.

This clonotype showed up just a few times. The J gene is TRBJ2-7, the V gene TRBV6-1; either TRBD1 or TRBD2 may fit D (6 bases each). V was pared by 6 bases and J by 2 bases, with 14 bases between. The CDR3 has 14 residues. CDR1 and CDR2 from the germline V gene are MNHNS and SASEGT. CDR3 sequence: CASRPDRTTYEQYV. The CDR3 bases are TGTGCCAGCAGACCCGACAGGACTACCTACGAGCAGTACGTC.

In this sample, this clonotype turned up a few times. The J gene is TRBJ2-7, the V gene TRBV25-1; the D gene is possibly TRBD1 (6 bases). The CDR3 is 15 amino acids. With 3 bases removed from V and 2 bases from J, the gap between germline ends came to 14 bases. Germline-derived CDR1 and CDR2 are MGHDK and SYGVNS. The CDR3 DNA follows: TGTGCCAGCAGTGATCGACAGGCTAGTACCTACGAGCAGTACTTC. The encoded protein is CASSDRQASTYEQYF.

This clonotype was seen ten or more times. The chain uses TRBV4-3 and TRBJ1-5, with unresolved D. The V gene lost 0 bases and the J gene lost 2 bases, with 8 bases spanning the gap. In germline, CDR1 is LGHNA, CDR2 YSLEER. CDR3 length equals 15 residues. In DNA form, the CDR3 reads TGCGCCAGCAGCCAAGATGGGCAGGGCAATCAGCCCCAGCATTTT. Amino acid sequence: CASSQDGQGNQPQHF.

This clonotype appeared a few times. The rearrangement joins TRBV7-3 to TRBJ2-1; TRBD2 matches at 7 bases. Germline V gene data show CDR1 as SGHTA and CDR2 as FQGTGA. The ends lost 0 bases at V and 16 bases at J; junction bases unmatched: 9. The length of the CDR3 is 13 residues. In DNA form, the CDR3 reads TGTGCCAGCAGCTTAACGGGGGGGGACTTTCTATTCTTC. Translated, it gives CASSLTGGDFLFF.

In its sample, this clonotype was seen a few times. The J gene is TRBJ2-3, the V gene TRBV3-1; TRBD1 aligns across 9 bases. Trimming at V came to 1 base and at J to 6 bases, leaving 5 bases not matched to a gene. The length of the CDR3 is 15 residues. The V gene's germline CDR1 is LGHDT and CDR2 YNNKEL (reference sequence). The CDR3 DNA reads TGTGCCAGCAGCCAAGTGGGACAGGGCAAGGATACGCAGTATTTT. Protein: CASSQVGQGKDTQYF.

The chain joins TRBV7-2 to TRBJ1-5; 12 bases align to TRBD1. Germline V gene sequence: CDR1 SGHTA, CDR2 FQGNSA. With V trimmed by 5 bases and J by 6 bases, 8 bases remained unmatched. The CDR3 totals 16 residues. CDR3 in amino acids: CASSPGTGGAGQPQHF. In DNA, the CDR3 is TGTGCCAGCAGCCCCGGGACAGGGGGCGCGGGTCAGCCCCAGCATTTT.

The chain links TRBV9 to TRBJ1-6, with a weak D call TRBD1 (6 bases). Trimming pared 0 bases from V and 8 bases from J, leaving 9 bases between. The CDR3 is made up of 14 amino acids. Germline CDR1 SGDLS, CDR2 YYNGEE. CDR3 coding DNA: TGTGCCAGCAGCGTAGGGGACACCTATTCACCCCTCCACTTT. Its protein product is CASSVGDTYSPLHF.

This clonotype has just a few counts. This rearrangement joins TRBV9 to TRBJ2-1, with TRBD2 identical over 8 bases. Germline V lookup: CDR1 SGDLS, CDR2 YYNGEE. The CDR3 runs to 8 residues. The CDR3 DNA reads TGTTTAGCGGGGGAGCAGTTCTTC. Translation gives CLAGEQFF.

This clonotype was seen a handful of times. The gene calls are TRBV11-2 and TRBJ1-3; 7 positions match TRBD1. CDR1 SGHAT and CDR2 FQNNGV come from the germline V gene. The junction had 6 bases not matched to a gene; V was cut back by 0 bases and J by 1 base. The length of the CDR3 is 17 residues. For the CDR3, the DNA is TGTGCCAGCAGCTTAGAATTGGGCAGGGGGTCTGGAAACACCATATATTTT. Translating it yields CASSLELGRGSGNTIYF.

This clonotype has only a few counts. The CDR3 region has the DNA TGTGCCTGGAGTGGACTGGGGCAAGAGACCCAGTACTTC. This encodes CAWSGLGQETQYF. The chain is built from TRBV30 and TRBJ2-5; unclear D gene. The V and J ends lost 1 base and 2 bases respectively, with 8 bases between them. CDR1 is GTSNPN and CDR2 is SVGIG in the germline V gene (reference sequence). This CDR3 comprises 13 residues.

The rearrangement joins TRBV9 to TRBJ2-7; D is ambiguous. The germline V gene encodes CDR1 SGDLS and CDR2 YYNGEE. V lost 2 bases to trimming and J lost 0 bases, with 9 bases between them. The CDR3 runs to 14 residues. CDR3 nucleotide sequence: TGTGCCAGCAGCGTTGGCAGTCCCTCCTACGAGCAGTACTTC. Translation gives CASSVGSPSYEQYF.

This clonotype occurred a few times. This chain uses TRBV10-3 with TRBJ2-1, with 7 positions matching TRBD1. Germline V gene sequence: CDR1 ENHRY, CDR2 SYGVKD. The CDR3 spans 15 residues. After removal of 6 bases from V and 7 bases from J, the junction contained 12 bases not matched to a gene. The CDR3 DNA reads as TGTGCCATCAGATACCGGGACAGTAAAATGAATGAGCAGTTCTTC. It codes for CAIRYRDSKMNEQFF.

This clonotype turned up a few times. The V call is TRBV10-3, the J call TRBJ1-5; D might be TRBD1 (5 bases). Between the trimmed V and J ends, which lost 10 bases and 4 bases, there was a span of 8 bases. This CDR3 has 11 residues. The germline V gene encodes CDR1 ENHRY and CDR2 SYGVKD. For the CDR3, the DNA is TGTGCCACTGGGACTAATCAGCCCCAGCATTTT. It codes for CATGTNQPQHF.

The V and J genes are TRBV28 and TRBJ2-3; a weak D match, TRBD2 (5 bases). The V end was cut by 8 bases, the J end by 0 bases, with 9 bases between. The CDR3 covers 13 residues. Germline CDR1 MDHEN, CDR2 SYDVKM. The DNA of the CDR3 is TGTGCCAGCGGTAGCGTTAGCACAGATACGCAGTATTTT. Translating it yields CASGSVSTDTQYF.

This chain links TRBV20-1 with TRBJ1-4; D gene ambiguous. V was cut by 4 bases and J by 7 bases, with 7 bases left in between. Germline CDR1 is DFQATT and CDR2 is SNEGSKA (reference sequence). This CDR3 comprises 11 residues. The CDR3 loop is CSATPSEKLFF. The CDR3 DNA reads as TGCAGTGCTACCCCAAGTGAAAAACTGTTTTTT.

This clonotype was counted a few times. The rearrangement joins TRBV6-5 to TRBJ1-4; no definite D call. The CDR3 has 14 amino acids. Deletions cut 2 bases from V and 0 bases from J, with 4 bases between. Germline values: CDR1 MNHEY, CDR2 SVGAGI. CDR3 amino acids: CASSYRTTNEKLFF. The CDR3 DNA sequence: TGTGCCAGCAGTTACAGAACAACTAATGAAAAACTGTTTTTT.

This clonotype was found a few times. The chain couples TRBV6-6 to TRBJ1-2; D not certain. Germline V CDR1 and CDR2: MNHNY, SVGAGI (reference sequence). The CDR3 runs to 12 residues. V lost 8 bases, J lost 3 bases, and 10 bases lay in between. Here the CDR3 reads CASHQADYGYTF. The CDR3 nucleotides are TGTGCCAGCCACCAGGCTGACTATGGCTACACCTTC.

The rearrangement joins TRBV5-5 to TRBJ1-5; the match to TRBD1 covers 9 bases. This CDR3 is built from 15 residues. Germline CDR1 and CDR2: SGHKS and YYEKEE (reference sequence). Unmatched junction bases numbered 7, after V lost 0 bases and J lost 9 bases. CDR3 sequence (DNA): TGTGCCAGCAGCTTGGAACAGGGGGCGTTAGGGCCCCAGCATTTT. This translates into CASSLEQGALGPQHF.

This clonotype was found a few times. V usage is TRBV9 and J usage is TRBJ2-5; 8 nucleotides agree with TRBD2. This CDR3 contains 16 residues. Germline CDR1 SGDLS, CDR2 YYNGEE. Germline trimming cut 0 bases from V and 6 bases from J; bases unmatched to any gene: 10. DNA for the CDR3: TGTGCCAGCAGCGTAGGCCTGGGGCGGGAGGTACAGACCCAGTACTTC. It translates to CASSVGLGREVQTQYF.

This clonotype has ten or more counts. The chain couples TRBV29-1 to TRBJ1-1; D might be TRBD1 (6 bases). The CDR3 is 15 amino acids. Germline assignment: CDR1 SQVTM and CDR2 ANQGSEA. Trimming cost V 0 bases and J 2 bases, with 13 bases left between them. CDR3 bases: TGCAGCGTTGAAGATGCAGGGGCAGGAAACACTGAAGCTTTCTTT. Translated: CSVEDAGAGNTEAFF.

This chain joins TRBV12-3 or TRBV12-4 and TRBJ2-3, with D unclear. The CDR3 covers 16 residues. V was trimmed by 1 base and J by 2 bases, leaving 13 bases between them. Here the CDR3 reads CASSLVSAITTDTQYF. CDR3 bases: TGTGCCAGCAGTTTAGTCAGTGCCATAACCACAGATACGCAGTATTTT.